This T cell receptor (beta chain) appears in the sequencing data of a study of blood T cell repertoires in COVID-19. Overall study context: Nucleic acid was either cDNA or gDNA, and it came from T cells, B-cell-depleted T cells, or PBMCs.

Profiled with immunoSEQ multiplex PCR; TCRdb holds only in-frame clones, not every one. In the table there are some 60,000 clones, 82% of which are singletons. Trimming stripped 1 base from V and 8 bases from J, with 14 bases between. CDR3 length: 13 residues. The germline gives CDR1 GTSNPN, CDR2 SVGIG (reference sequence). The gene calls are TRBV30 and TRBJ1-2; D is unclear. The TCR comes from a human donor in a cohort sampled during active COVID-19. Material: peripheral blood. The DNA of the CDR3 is TGTGCCTGGAGTGGCCCGGGTCGTCACGGCTACACCTTC. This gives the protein CAWSGPGRHGYTF.